The 14 T cell receptor beta chains reported below all come from one sample, sequenced in a study of tumor-infiltrating lymphocytes in oesophageal squamous cell carcinoma. Via MiXCR, TCRdb re-called the PCR reads, giving one row per CDR3 protein. The sample has about 25,000 distinct CDR3 sequences; roughly 35% are singletons. Specimen: esophageal tumor tissue. Receptors originate from a male donor with esophageal squamous cell carcinoma.

This sequence joins TRBV12-3 or TRBV12-4 and TRBJ2-1, with 11 bases fitting TRBD1. The J call may be faulty, since TRBJ2-5 better matches the DNA end. CDR3 size: 14 residues. CDR3 nucleotide sequence: TGTGCCAGCAGCAGGGACAGGGGGATCGAGACCCAGTACTTC. Residues: CASSRDRGIETQYF.

As concerns this clonotype: A much larger clone differs from this one at a single base, so this may be a read error. The CDR3 carries no conserved terminal phenylalanine or tryptophan, so it likely arises from a read error. The chain joins TRBV11-2 to TRBJ2-7, with D perhaps matching TRBD2 (5 bases). From germline, CDR1 is SGHAT and CDR2 FQNNGV. This CDR3 has 14 residues. The V gene lost 1 base and the J gene lost 5 bases, with 12 bases spanning the gap. CDR3 loop: CASSLVSGANEQYI. DNA of the CDR3: TGTGCCAGCAGCTTAGTCAGCGGCGCCAACGAGCAGTACATC.

Details on this clonotype: A much more abundant neighbour one base away suggests this may be a read error. No conserved phenylalanine or tryptophan is present at the end of the CDR3, so a read error is the likely explanation. The V call is TRBV5-1, the J call TRBJ2-7; 12 bases map to TRBD2. The closer fit of TRBJ2-1 to the DNA end suggests the J call may be wrong. The CDR3 contains 16 residues. Per germline, CDR1 SGHRS and CDR2 YFSETQ. CDR3 region: CASSPPGLAGKNEQFL. For the CDR3, the DNA is TGCGCCAGCAGCCCCCCGGGACTAGCGGGTAAGAATGAGCAGTTCTTA.

The chain links TRBV11-2 to TRBJ2-5, with a tentative D call TRBD2 (6 bases). TRBJ2-3 matches the DNA end more closely, so the J call is doubtful. CDR1 and CDR2 from the germline V gene are SGHAT and FQNNGV. The CDR3 runs 15 residues. This CDR3 reads CASRPARESADTQYF. The DNA of the CDR3 is TGTGCCAGCAGACCCGCCCGGGAGAGCGCAGATACGCAGTATTTT.

The V call is TRBV9, the J call TRBJ2-3; possibly TRBD2 for D (6 bases). Germline V lookup: CDR1 SGDLS, CDR2 YYNGEE. This CDR3 is 16 amino acids long. V lost 3 bases, J lost 0 bases, and 14 bases lay in between. The CDR3 spells CASSGRIADSTDTQYF. In DNA, the CDR3 is TGTGCCAGCAGCGGTAGAATAGCGGATAGCACAGATACGCAGTATTTT.

By proportion, this clonotype is medium-sized. The chain joins TRBV7-3 to TRBJ2-1; 8 bases fit TRBD2. V gave up 6 bases and J gave up 8 bases; unmatched junction bases: 12. The CDR3 loop spans 15 amino acids. Germline CDR1 and CDR2: SGHTA and FQGTGA. The CDR3 loop reads CASSMGGGRWDEQFF. For the CDR3, the DNA is TGTGCCAGCAGTATGGGCGGGGGGAGGTGGGATGAGCAGTTCTTC.

This chain joins TRBV6-6 and TRBJ1-4, with 7 bases identical to TRBD1. V lost 5 bases and J lost 7; bases outside the gene matches: 10. Germline-derived CDR1 and CDR2 are MNHNY and SVGAGI (reference sequence). The CDR3 length is 15 residues. The CDR3: CASSGEGADVEKLFF. In DNA, the CDR3 is TGTGCCAGCAGTGGAGAGGGGGCTGATGTTGAAAAACTGTTTTTT.

The rearrangement uses TRBV7-8 and TRBJ2-4, with 7 positions matching TRBD1. Unmatched junction bases numbered 7, after V lost 1 base and J lost 13 bases. The CDR3 extends over 13 amino acids. Germline assignment: CDR1 SGHVS and CDR2 FQNEAQ. The CDR3 sequence: CASSLGRDRKQYF. The DNA for the CDR3 is TGTGCCAGCAGCTTAGGAAGGGACAGAAAACAGTACTTC.

This clonotype has more than one count but fewer than ten. The genes are TRBV7-8 and TRBJ2-1, with 8 positions matching TRBD1. The J call is uncertain, as TRBJ2-7 better fits the DNA end. The CDR3 covers 15 residues. Germline V gives CDR1 SGHVS, CDR2 FQNEAQ. CDR3 amino acids: CASSPGQGPSYEQYF. The CDR3 DNA reads TGTGCCAGCAGCCCAGGACAGGGACCCTCCTACGAGCAGTACTTC.

This clonotype was picked up many times. The chain combines TRBV7-3 with TRBJ2-1; 11 bases map to TRBD2. The CDR3 has 15 residues. V lost 5 bases and J lost 7; bases outside the gene matches: 7. Per germline, CDR1 SGHTA and CDR2 FQGTGA. CDR3 DNA sequence: TGTGCCAGCAGCATAGGGACTAGCGGAGTTAATGAGCAGTTCTTC. The encoded protein is CASSIGTSGVNEQFF.

This clonotype ranks as medium-sized (0.01 to 0.1%). This rearrangement joins TRBV12-3 or TRBV12-4 to TRBJ2-5; possible D gene TRBD2, 6 bases. V was cut by 0 bases and J by 5 bases, with 10 bases left in between. CDR3 length equals 14 residues. CDR3 bases: TGTGCCAGCAGTTTAGCGGGAGGTGGGGAGACCCAGTACTTC. It specifies CASSLAGGGETQYF.

A few counts support this clonotype. The chain links TRBV7-8 to TRBJ1-5; perhaps TRBD1 as D (6 bases). The germline V gene encodes CDR1 SGHVS and CDR2 FQNEAQ. CDR3 size: 15 residues. V lost 0 bases and J 4 bases, leaving 10 bases between the germline ends. DNA of the CDR3: TGTGCCAGCAGCTTAGCGGGACATACTAATCAGCCCCAGCATTTT. This gives the protein CASSLAGHTNQPQHF.

The chain recombines TRBV11-1 with TRBJ2-3; TRBD2 matches 10 bases. V was clipped by 1 base and J by 6 bases; unmatched bases: 4. CDR3 length: 15 amino acids. The germline V gene has CDR1 SGHAT and CDR2 FQDESV (reference sequence). For the CDR3, the DNA is TGTGCCAGCAGCTTAGTGCTAGCGGGAGCCGATACGCAGTATTTT. Translation: CASSLVLAGADTQYF. Using reference TRBV11-1 and TRBJ2-3 for the parts outside the CDR3, the full variable domain is EAEVAQSPRYKITEKSQAVAFWCDPISGHATLYWYRQILGQGPELLVQFQDESVVDDSQLPKDRFSAERLKGVDSTLKIQPAELGDSAMYLCASSLVLAGADTQYFGPGTRLTVL.

This clonotype is labeled as medium-sized. V is TRBV7-2 and J is TRBJ2-7; D call uncertain. The ends were cut back, 4 bases at V and 0 bases at J, with 10 bases in the middle. CDR3 length: 14 residues. Germline V lookup: CDR1 SGHTA, CDR2 FQGNSA. The CDR3 DNA reads as TGTGCCAGCAGCTCCGTTCTTAGCTCCTACGAGCAGTACTTC. Amino acid sequence: CASSSVLSSYEQYF.